This T cell receptor beta chain originates from a study of blood T cell repertoires in COVID-19. Study overall: There were acute and convalescent COVID-19 samples, and they came from the United States, Italy and Spain. Sources were T cells, B-cell-depleted T cells, or PBMCs; the material itself was cDNA or gDNA.

J gave up 11 bases and V 7 bases, and 15 bases lay outside the gene matches. The CDR3 covers 15 residues. Germline-derived CDR1 and CDR2 are SGHRS and YFSETQ. As handled by the study authors: By means of reference gene primer amplification, nucleated cell counts were estimated. Some clones are missing from TCRdb's copy, which holds only in-frame ones; the method was immunoSEQ multiplex PCR. Clonal size and the V and J genes are those of that table, whereas D and trimming came from the DNA. This repertoire shows some 260,000 clones, more than 70% found once; its top ten account for around 3.2%. This receptor was obtained from a woman between 18 and 29 years old with acute or convalescent COVID-19. The specimen sequenced was peripheral blood. V is TRBV5-1 and J is TRBJ2-3, with TRBD2 matching 11 bases. The CDR3 DNA reads TGCGCCAGCGCCGAGACTAGCGGGGTTGGGTCCGGGCAGTATTTT. Protein sequence: CASAETSGVGSGQYF.